Below are 3 T cell receptor beta chains sequenced from a single sample in a study of T cells in Graves' hyperthyroidism and ophthalmopathy. Amplified regions were TCR beta CDR3 sequences from RNA transcripts. An initial round of RT-PCR targeting the TCR CDR3 relied on the HTBI primer set. TCRdb redid the calling of the multiplex PCR reads with MiXCR, one entry per CDR3 protein. Counted here are around 400,000 distinct CDR3 sequences, roughly 25% occurring once; the ten biggest clones make up roughly 80%. Sequenced material: blood. Receptors originate from a man over 45 with Graves' hyperthyroidism.

This clonotype was recorded only once. This chain joins TRBV6-2 or TRBV6-3 and TRBJ2-7; a weak D match, TRBD1 (6 bases). CDR1 and CDR2 from the germline V gene are MNHEY and SVGEGT. The length of the CDR3 is 13 residues. Trimming shortened V by 7 bases and J by 2 bases, and 12 bases separated the two germline ends. Here the CDR3 reads CASKFRGTYEQYF. The CDR3 region has the DNA TGTGCCAGCAAATTCAGGGGAACCTACGAGCAGTACTTC.

This clonotype appeared many times. V is TRBV7-9 and J is TRBJ2-7; D uncertain. Germline loops: CDR1 SEHNR, CDR2 FQNEAQ (reference sequence). The CDR3 extends over 11 amino acids. Trimming took 4 bases from V and 4 from J, leaving 5 bases between them. CDR3 sequence reads: CASSSQYEQYF. The CDR3 bases are TGTGCCAGCAGCTCCCAATACGAGCAGTACTTC.

This chain links TRBV5-6 with TRBJ2-2, with D tentatively TRBD2 (5 bases). This CDR3 has 16 residues. The germline V and J ends were trimmed by 9 bases and 0 bases, with 18 bases remaining between them. Looked up from germline, CDR1 is SGHDT and CDR2 is YYEEEE. CDR3 bases: TGTGCCACCCTCCTAATGGCGGGCGCGAACACCGGGGAGCTGTTTTTT. Its protein product is CATLLMAGANTGELFF.